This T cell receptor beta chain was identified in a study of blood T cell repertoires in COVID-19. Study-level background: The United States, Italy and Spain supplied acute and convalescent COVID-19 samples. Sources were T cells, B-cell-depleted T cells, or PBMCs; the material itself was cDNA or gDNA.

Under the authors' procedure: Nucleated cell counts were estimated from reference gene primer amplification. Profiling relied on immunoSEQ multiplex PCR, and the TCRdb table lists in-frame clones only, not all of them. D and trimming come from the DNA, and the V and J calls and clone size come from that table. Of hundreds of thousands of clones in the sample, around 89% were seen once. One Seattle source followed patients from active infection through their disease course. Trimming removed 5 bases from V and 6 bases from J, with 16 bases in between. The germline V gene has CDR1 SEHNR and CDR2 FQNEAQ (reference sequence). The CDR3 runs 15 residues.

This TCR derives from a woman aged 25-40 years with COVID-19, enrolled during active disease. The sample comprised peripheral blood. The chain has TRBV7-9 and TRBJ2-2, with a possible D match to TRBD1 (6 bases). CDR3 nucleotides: TGTGCCAGCAGCCCACGGCAGGGGAATGCCGGGGAGCTGTTTTTT. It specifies CASSPRQGNAGELFF.